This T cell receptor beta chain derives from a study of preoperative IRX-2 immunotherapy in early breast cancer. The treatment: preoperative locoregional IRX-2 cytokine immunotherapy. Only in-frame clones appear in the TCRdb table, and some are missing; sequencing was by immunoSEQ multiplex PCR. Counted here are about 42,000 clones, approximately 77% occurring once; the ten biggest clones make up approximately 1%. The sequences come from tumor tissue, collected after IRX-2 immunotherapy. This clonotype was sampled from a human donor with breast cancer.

As DNA, the CDR3 is TGTGCCAGCAGCACAAGGGAAGGGACCGGGGAGCTGTTTTTT. Its protein is CASSTREGTGELFF. The V call is TRBV7-7, the J call TRBJ2-2; no clear D. Germline CDR1 reads SSHAT; CDR2 reads FNYEAQ (reference sequence). With 5 bases removed from V and 5 bases from J, the gap between germline ends came to 12 bases. The CDR3 length is 14 residues.